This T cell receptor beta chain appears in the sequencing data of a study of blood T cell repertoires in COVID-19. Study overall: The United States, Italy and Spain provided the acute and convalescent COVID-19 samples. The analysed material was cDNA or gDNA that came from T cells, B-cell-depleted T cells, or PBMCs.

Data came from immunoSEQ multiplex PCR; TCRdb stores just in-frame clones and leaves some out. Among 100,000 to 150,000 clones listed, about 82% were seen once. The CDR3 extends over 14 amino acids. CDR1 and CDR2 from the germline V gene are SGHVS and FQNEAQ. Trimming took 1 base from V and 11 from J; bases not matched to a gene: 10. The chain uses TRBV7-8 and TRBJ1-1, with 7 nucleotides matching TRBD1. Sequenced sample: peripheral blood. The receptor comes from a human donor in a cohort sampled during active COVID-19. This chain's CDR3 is CASSLELQGTSAFF. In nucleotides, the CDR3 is TGTGCCAGCAGCTTAGAGTTACAGGGGACTTCGGCTTTCTTT.